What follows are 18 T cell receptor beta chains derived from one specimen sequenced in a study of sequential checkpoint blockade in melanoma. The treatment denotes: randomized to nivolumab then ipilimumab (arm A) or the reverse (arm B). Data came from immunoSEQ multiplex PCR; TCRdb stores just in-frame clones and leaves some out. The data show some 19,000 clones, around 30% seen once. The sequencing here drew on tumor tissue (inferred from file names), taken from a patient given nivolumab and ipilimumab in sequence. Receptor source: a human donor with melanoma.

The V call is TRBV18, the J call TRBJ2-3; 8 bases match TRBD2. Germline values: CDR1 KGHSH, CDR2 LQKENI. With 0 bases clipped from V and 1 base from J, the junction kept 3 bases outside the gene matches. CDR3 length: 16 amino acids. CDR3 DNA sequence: TGTGCCAGCTCACCACCGGGACTAGAGGGCACAGATACGCAGTATTTT. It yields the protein CASSPPGLEGTDTQYF.

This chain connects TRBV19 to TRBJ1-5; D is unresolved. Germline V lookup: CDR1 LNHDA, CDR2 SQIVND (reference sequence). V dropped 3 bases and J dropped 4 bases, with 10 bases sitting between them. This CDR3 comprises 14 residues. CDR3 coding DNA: TGTGCCAGTAGTATTGGAACAGCTAATCAGCCCCAGCATTTT. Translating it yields CASSIGTANQPQHF.

The CDR3: CASSFSSGGITDTQYF. CDR3 in DNA: TGTGCCAGCAGTTTCTCTAGCGGGGGGATCACAGATACGCAGTATTTT. The gene calls are TRBV9 and TRBJ2-3, with 11 bases matching TRBD2. CDR3 length: 16 residues. Trimming cost V 5 bases and J 2 bases; bases outside gene matches: 7. Germline V gene sequence: CDR1 SGDLS, CDR2 YYNGEE.

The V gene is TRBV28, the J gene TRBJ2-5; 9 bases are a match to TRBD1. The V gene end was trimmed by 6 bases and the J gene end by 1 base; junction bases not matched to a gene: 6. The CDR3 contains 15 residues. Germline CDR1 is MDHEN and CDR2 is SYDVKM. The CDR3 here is CASRLQGARQETQYF. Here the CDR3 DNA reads TGTGCCAGCAGACTACAGGGGGCGCGCCAAGAGACCCAGTACTTC.

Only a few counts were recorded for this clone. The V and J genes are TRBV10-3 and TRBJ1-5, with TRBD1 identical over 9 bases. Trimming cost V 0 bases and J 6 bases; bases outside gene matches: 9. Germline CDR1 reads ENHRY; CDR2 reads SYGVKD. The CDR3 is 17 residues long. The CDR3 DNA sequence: TGTGCCATCAGTGAGTCGATATTGGGACAGGGCGGTCAGCCCCAGCATTTT. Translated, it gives CAISESILGQGGQPQHF.

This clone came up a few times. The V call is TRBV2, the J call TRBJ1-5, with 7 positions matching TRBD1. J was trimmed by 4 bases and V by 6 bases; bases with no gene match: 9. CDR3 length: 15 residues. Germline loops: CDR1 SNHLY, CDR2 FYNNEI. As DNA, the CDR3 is TGTGCCAGCAGGAGAGAGGGACAGCCTAATCAGCCCCAGCATTTT. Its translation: CASRREGQPNQPQHF.

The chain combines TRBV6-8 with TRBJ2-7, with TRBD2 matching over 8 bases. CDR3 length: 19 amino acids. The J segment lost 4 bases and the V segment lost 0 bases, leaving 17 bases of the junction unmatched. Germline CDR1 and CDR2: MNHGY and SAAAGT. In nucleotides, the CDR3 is TGTGCCAGCAGTTACTCGAAGGGTGATAGCGGGGAGAACCCGTACGAGCAGTACTTC. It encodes CASSYSKGDSGENPYEQYF.

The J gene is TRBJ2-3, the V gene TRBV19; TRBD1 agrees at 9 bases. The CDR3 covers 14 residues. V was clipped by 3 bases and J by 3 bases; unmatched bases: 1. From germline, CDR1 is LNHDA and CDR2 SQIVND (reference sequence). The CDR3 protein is CASSIGQGTDTQYF. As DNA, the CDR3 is TGTGCCAGTAGTATCGGACAGGGGACAGATACGCAGTATTTT.

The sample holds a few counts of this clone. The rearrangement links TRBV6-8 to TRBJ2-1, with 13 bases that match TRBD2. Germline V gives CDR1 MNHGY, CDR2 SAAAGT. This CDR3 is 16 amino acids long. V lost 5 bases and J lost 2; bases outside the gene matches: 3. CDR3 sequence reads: CASSRTSGSPYNEQFF. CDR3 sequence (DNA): TGTGCCAGCAGTCGGACTAGCGGGAGTCCCTACAATGAGCAGTTCTTC.

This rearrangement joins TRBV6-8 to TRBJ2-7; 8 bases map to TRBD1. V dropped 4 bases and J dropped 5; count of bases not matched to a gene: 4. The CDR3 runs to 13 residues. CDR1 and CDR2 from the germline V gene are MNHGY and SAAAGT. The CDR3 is CASSSLDRDEQYF. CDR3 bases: TGTGCCAGCAGTTCATTGGACAGGGACGAGCAGTACTTC.

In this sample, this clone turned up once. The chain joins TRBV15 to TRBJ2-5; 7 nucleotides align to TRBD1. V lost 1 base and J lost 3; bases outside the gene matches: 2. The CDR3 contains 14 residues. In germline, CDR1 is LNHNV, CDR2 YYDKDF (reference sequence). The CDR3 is CATSRVGTEETQYF. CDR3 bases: TGTGCCACCAGCAGAGTAGGGACAGAAGAGACCCAGTACTTC. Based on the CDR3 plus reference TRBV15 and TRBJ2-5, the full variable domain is DAMVIQNPRYQVTQFGKPVTLSCSQTLNHNVMYWYQQKSSQAPKLLFHYYDKDFNNEADTPDNFQSRRPNTSFCFLDIRSPGLGDTAMYLCATSRVGTEETQYFGPGTRLLVL.

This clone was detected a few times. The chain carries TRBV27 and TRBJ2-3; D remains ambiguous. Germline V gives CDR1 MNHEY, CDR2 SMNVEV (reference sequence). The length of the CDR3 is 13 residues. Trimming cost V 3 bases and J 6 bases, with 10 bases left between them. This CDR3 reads CASSFTRADTQYF. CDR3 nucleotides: TGTGCCAGCAGTTTTACAAGAGCGGATACGCAGTATTTT.

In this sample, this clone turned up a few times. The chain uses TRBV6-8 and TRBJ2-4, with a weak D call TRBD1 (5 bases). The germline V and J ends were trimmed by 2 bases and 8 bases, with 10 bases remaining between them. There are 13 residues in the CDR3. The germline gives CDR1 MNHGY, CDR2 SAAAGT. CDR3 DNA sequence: TGTGCCAGCAGTTACCGCGACAGATACATTCAGTACTTC. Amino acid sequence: CASSYRDRYIQYF.

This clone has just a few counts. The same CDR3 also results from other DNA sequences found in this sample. The CDR3 protein is CASSGAGYNEQFF. The CDR3 DNA reads as TGTGCCAGCAGTGGGGCAGGGTACAATGAGCAGTTCTTC. The V and J genes are TRBV6-8 and TRBJ2-1; possible D gene TRBD1, 5 bases. The CDR3 spans 13 residues. Per germline, CDR1 MNHGY and CDR2 SAAAGT. V was trimmed by 5 bases and J by 4 bases, leaving 9 bases between them.

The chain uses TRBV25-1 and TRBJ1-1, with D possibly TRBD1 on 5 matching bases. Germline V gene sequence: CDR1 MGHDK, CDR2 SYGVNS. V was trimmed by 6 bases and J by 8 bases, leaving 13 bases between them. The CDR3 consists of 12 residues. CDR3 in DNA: TGTGCCAGCAGGGGCCCCTGGGGGGAAGCTTTCTTT. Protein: CASRGPWGEAFF.

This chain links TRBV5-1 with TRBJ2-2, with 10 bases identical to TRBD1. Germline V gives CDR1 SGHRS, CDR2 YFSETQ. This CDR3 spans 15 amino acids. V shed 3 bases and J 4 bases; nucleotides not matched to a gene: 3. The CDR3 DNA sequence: TGCGCCAGCAGCTCGGGACAGGGGACCACCGGGGAGCTGTTTTTT. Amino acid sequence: CASSSGQGTTGELFF.

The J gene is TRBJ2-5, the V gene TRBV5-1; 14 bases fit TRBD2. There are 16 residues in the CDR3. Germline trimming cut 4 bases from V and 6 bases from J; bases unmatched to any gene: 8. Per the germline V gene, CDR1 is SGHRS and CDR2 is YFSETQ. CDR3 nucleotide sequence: TGCGCCAGCAGCCAAGGGACTAGCGGGAGCTTAAAGACCCAGTACTTC. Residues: CASSQGTSGSLKTQYF.

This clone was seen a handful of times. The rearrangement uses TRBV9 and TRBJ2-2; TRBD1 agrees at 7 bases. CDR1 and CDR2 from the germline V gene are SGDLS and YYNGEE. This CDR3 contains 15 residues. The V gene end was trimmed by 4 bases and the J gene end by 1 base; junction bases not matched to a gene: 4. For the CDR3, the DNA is TGTGCCAGCAGCCCACAGGGGTGGAACACCGGGGAGCTGTTTTTT. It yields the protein CASSPQGWNTGELFF.